This TCR beta chain was sequenced during a study of cytomegalovirus exposure and HLA in healthy donors. Turning to the study itself: Previous work identified roughly 120 million unique TCR beta sequences from around 200 million T cells. An early release of data contained about 85 million unique TCRs, which came from HLA-typed donors.

With regard to this clone: Its antigen is currently unknown.

Study outcomes and limitations: Most TCRs appeared rarely, but some public TCRs recurred in many donors. In vitro assays verified that three CMV-associated chains recognized CMV antigens specifically.

Both 60 Vbeta primers and 13 Jbeta primers went into the PCR. Profiled with immunoSEQ multiplex PCR; TCRdb holds only in-frame clones, not every one. Here the sample spans approximately 76,000 clones, 70% to 85% being singletons. The CDR3 spans 19 residues. With V trimmed by 4 bases and J by 5 bases, 16 bases remained unmatched. Germline values: CDR1 MNHEY, CDR2 SMNVEV (reference sequence). The sequence came from a man aged 25 to 45 in good health and CMV-seronegative. This chain links TRBV27 with TRBJ2-1, with 11 bases fitting TRBD2. The specimen sequenced was PBMCs. The CDR3 nucleotides are TGTGCCAGCAGTTCCCGTGTAGCGGGGGGGAACCCCGGCAACAATGAGCAGTTCTTC. Translated, it gives CASSSRVAGGNPGNNEQFF.